The rows below give T cell receptor beta chains drawn from one sample of a study of CD8 T cells in ankylosing spondylitis. A single record per CDR3 protein comes from TCRdb applying MiXCR to the 5' RACE reads. The repertoire includes some 87,000 distinct CDR3 sequences, approximately 30% of them detected once, and around 60% sits in the top ten. The sequencing sample was made of blood, either unsorted or a sorted T cell fraction (not recorded which). Source of these receptors: a male donor with ankylosing spondylitis or in good health (not recorded which). The CDR3 runs from the conserved cysteine through the conserved F or W. The order of the fields is D gene, V gene, J gene, clone size, CDR3 protein, CDR3 DNA. The D gene is left open where the match is weak. A row's size may be missing; if present it is once, few, many or a size class.

D gene: NA
V gene: TRBV5-1
J gene: TRBJ1-1
clone size: few
CDR3 protein: CASSPEGPWGTEAFF
CDR3 DNA: TGCGCCAGCAGCCCCGAAGGACCGTGGGGCACTGAAGCTTTCTTT

D gene: NA
V gene: TRBV7-9
J gene: TRBJ2-7
clone size: NA
CDR3 protein: CASSRVHSYEQYF
CDR3 DNA: TGTGCCAGCAGTAGGGTACACTCCTACGAGCAGTACTTC

D gene: NA
V gene: TRBV20-1
J gene: TRBJ2-6
clone size: few
CDR3 protein: CSARGTGPGANVLTF
CDR3 DNA: TGCAGTGCTAGGGGAACAGGGCCTGGGGCCAACGTCCTGACTTTC

D gene: NA
V gene: TRBV7-9
J gene: TRBJ1-5
clone size: many
CDR3 protein: CASSHEGNQPQHF
CDR3 DNA: TGTGCCAGCAGCCACGAAGGCAATCAGCCCCAGCATTTT

D gene: NA
V gene: TRBV5-1
J gene: TRBJ1-3
clone size: few
CDR3 protein: CASSLGQGNTIYF
CDR3 DNA: TGCGCCAGCAGCCTAGGACAGGGAAACACCATATATTTT

D gene: TRBD2
V gene: TRBV5-1
J gene: TRBJ2-7
clone size: few
CDR3 protein: CASSWTIAGGSDEQYF
CDR3 DNA: TGCGCCAGCAGCTGGACAATAGCGGGAGGGAGCGACGAGCAGTACTTC

D gene: NA
V gene: TRBV18
J gene: TRBJ1-2
clone size: few
CDR3 protein: CASSGGDYGYTF
CDR3 DNA: TGTGCCAGCTCGGGGGGTGACTATGGCTACACCTTC

D gene: NA
V gene: TRBV6-1
J gene: TRBJ2-2
clone size: few
CDR3 protein: CASLRKGIFENTGELFF
CDR3 DNA: TGTGCCAGCCTCCGGAAAGGGATTTTCGAAAACACCGGGGAGCTGTTTTTT

D gene: TRBD1
V gene: TRBV12-3/TRBV12-4
J gene: TRBJ1-6
clone size: NA
CDR3 protein: CASSTGQAEYSPLHF
CDR3 DNA: TGTGCCAGCAGCACGGGACAGGCGGAATATTCACCCCTCCACTTT

D gene: NA
V gene: TRBV6-6
J gene: TRBJ1-2
clone size: few
CDR3 protein: CASSPDPNYGYTF
CDR3 DNA: TGTGCCAGCAGCCCAGATCCTAACTATGGCTACACCTTC

D gene: NA
V gene: TRBV20-1
J gene: TRBJ2-1
clone size: few
CDR3 protein: CSARLGEAPGGNEQFF
CDR3 DNA: TGCAGTGCTAGATTAGGGGAGGCTCCAGGGGGCAATGAGCAGTTCTTC

D gene: NA
V gene: TRBV12-3/TRBV12-4
J gene: TRBJ1-2
clone size: NA
CDR3 protein: CASSLRVGVAGYTF
CDR3 DNA: TGTGCCAGCAGTTTACGGGTTGGGGTCGCCGGCTACACCTTC

D gene: TRBD2
V gene: TRBV5-1
J gene: TRBJ2-3
clone size: few
CDR3 protein: CASSLVGTGGATDTQYF
CDR3 DNA: TGCGCCAGCAGCTTGGTCGGAACGGGAGGGGCCACAGATACGCAGTATTTT

D gene: NA
V gene: TRBV20-1
J gene: TRBJ1-5
clone size: NA
CDR3 protein: CSARTGYSNQPQHF
CDR3 DNA: TGCAGTGCTAGAACAGGGTATAGCAATCAGCCCCAGCATTTT

D gene: NA
V gene: TRBV7-2
J gene: TRBJ2-5
clone size: few
CDR3 protein: CASSLAGWDQETQYF
CDR3 DNA: TGTGCCAGCAGCTTAGCAGGGTGGGACCAAGAGACCCAGTACTTC

D gene: NA
V gene: TRBV5-1
J gene: TRBJ1-1
clone size: NA
CDR3 protein: CASSLVPLGAENTEAFF
CDR3 DNA: TGCGCCAGCAGCTTGGTCCCATTGGGGGCGGAGAACACTGAAGCTTTCTTT

D gene: TRBD2
V gene: TRBV5-1
J gene: TRBJ2-3
clone size: NA
CDR3 protein: CASSPGLAGYTDTQYF
CDR3 DNA: TGCGCCAGCAGCCCCGGACTAGCGGGATACACAGATACGCAGTATTTT

D gene: NA
V gene: TRBV5-1
J gene: TRBJ2-5
clone size: NA
CDR3 protein: CASSSITSTKTQYF
CDR3 DNA: TGCGCCAGCAGCTCCATAACTAGCACGAAGACCCAGTACTTC

D gene: NA
V gene: TRBV4-1
J gene: TRBJ2-7
clone size: NA
CDR3 protein: CASSQGLGSEQYF
CDR3 DNA: TGCGCCAGCAGCCAAGGTTTAGGTAGCGAGCAGTACTTC

D gene: NA
V gene: TRBV27
J gene: TRBJ2-3
clone size: few
CDR3 protein: CASSFPGDTQYF
CDR3 DNA: TGTGCCAGCAGTTTCCCGGGGGATACGCAGTATTTT

D gene: TRBD2
V gene: TRBV14
J gene: TRBJ2-1
clone size: NA
CDR3 protein: CASSHWTSLYNEQFF
CDR3 DNA: TGTGCCAGCAGCCACTGGACTAGTCTCTACAATGAGCAGTTCTTC

D gene: NA
V gene: TRBV11-2
J gene: TRBJ2-5
clone size: NA
CDR3 protein: CASTLRETQYF
CDR3 DNA: TGTGCCAGCACCCTGCGGGAGACCCAGTACTTC

D gene: TRBD1
V gene: TRBV3-1
J gene: TRBJ1-5
clone size: NA
CDR3 protein: CASSQGTGFQPQHF
CDR3 DNA: TGTGCCAGCAGCCAAGGGACAGGGTTTCAGCCCCAGCATTTT

D gene: TRBD1
V gene: TRBV27
J gene: TRBJ1-2
clone size: few
CDR3 protein: CASSVPGQGTHGYTF
CDR3 DNA: TGTGCCAGCAGTGTACCGGGACAGGGGACCCATGGCTACACCTTC

D gene: NA
V gene: TRBV5-1
J gene: TRBJ2-6
clone size: few
CDR3 protein: CASSLGTKASGANVLTF
CDR3 DNA: TGCGCCAGCAGCTTGGGAACCAAAGCCTCTGGGGCCAACGTCCTGACTTTC

D gene: NA
V gene: TRBV20-1
J gene: TRBJ1-1
clone size: many
CDR3 protein: CSARPPGLPMNTEAFF
CDR3 DNA: TGCAGTGCTAGACCCCCGGGACTCCCCATGAACACTGAAGCTTTCTTT

D gene: TRBD1
V gene: TRBV5-1
J gene: TRBJ2-3
clone size: few
CDR3 protein: CASNRLSGQGSTDTQYF
CDR3 DNA: TGCGCCAGCAACCGTTTGTCGGGACAGGGAAGCACAGATACGCAGTATTTT

D gene: NA
V gene: TRBV3-1
J gene: TRBJ1-1
clone size: few
CDR3 protein: CASSLWGESAFF
CDR3 DNA: TGTGCCAGCAGCCTATGGGGGGAGAGCGCTTTCTTT

D gene: NA
V gene: TRBV10-3
J gene: TRBJ2-3
clone size: NA
CDR3 protein: CAISEAGTDTQYF
CDR3 DNA: TGTGCCATCAGTGAAGCGGGCACAGATACGCAGTATTTT

D gene: NA
V gene: TRBV15
J gene: TRBJ2-3
clone size: few
CDR3 protein: CATSKGGDTDTQYF
CDR3 DNA: TGTGCCACCAGCAAAGGGGGTGATACAGATACGCAGTATTTT

D gene: TRBD1
V gene: TRBV20-1
J gene: TRBJ2-1
clone size: NA
CDR3 protein: CSAVRTGRNEQFF
CDR3 DNA: TGCAGTGCGGTACGGACAGGTCGAAATGAGCAGTTCTTC

D gene: NA
V gene: TRBV28
J gene: TRBJ2-1
clone size: NA
CDR3 protein: CASSRAFNEQFF
CDR3 DNA: TGTGCCAGCAGCCGGGCCTTCAATGAGCAGTTCTTC

D gene: NA
V gene: TRBV6-2/TRBV6-3
J gene: TRBJ1-1
clone size: NA
CDR3 protein: CASSRRLRQAIAAFF
CDR3 DNA: TGTGCCAGCAGCCGCAGGTTGAGACAGGCGATCGCAGCTTTCTTT

D gene: NA
V gene: TRBV12-3/TRBV12-4
J gene: TRBJ2-3
clone size: NA
CDR3 protein: CASSLTDTDTQYF
CDR3 DNA: TGTGCCAGCAGTTTAACTGACACAGATACGCAGTATTTT

D gene: TRBD2
V gene: TRBV11-2
J gene: TRBJ2-7
clone size: NA
CDR3 protein: CASSSRGGEQYF
CDR3 DNA: TGTGCCAGCAGCTCCCGGGGGGGTGAGCAGTACTTC

D gene: TRBD1
V gene: TRBV3-1
J gene: TRBJ2-3
clone size: NA
CDR3 protein: CASSWDRGGDTQYF
CDR3 DNA: TGTGCCAGCAGCTGGGACAGGGGCGGGGATACGCAGTATTTT

D gene: NA
V gene: TRBV15
J gene: TRBJ2-2
clone size: NA
CDR3 protein: CATSREIQGRSLFF
CDR3 DNA: TGTGCCACCAGCAGGGAAATACAGGGAAGGTCGCTGTTTTTT

D gene: NA
V gene: TRBV19
J gene: TRBJ1-2
clone size: NA
CDR3 protein: CASRLAVERHNYGYTF
CDR3 DNA: TGTGCCAGTCGTCTAGCCGTCGAGAGACATAACTATGGCTACACCTTC

D gene: TRBD1
V gene: TRBV28
J gene: TRBJ1-6
clone size: NA
CDR3 protein: CATIPGQGFPLHF
CDR3 DNA: TGTGCCACCATTCCGGGACAGGGGTTCCCCCTCCACTTT

D gene: NA
V gene: TRBV5-1
J gene: TRBJ2-2
clone size: many
CDR3 protein: CASRPGSDTGELFF
CDR3 DNA: TGCGCCAGCAGACCAGGGTCCGACACCGGGGAGCTGTTTTTT

D gene: NA
V gene: TRBV24-1
J gene: TRBJ2-3
clone size: few
CDR3 protein: CATSDPRGADTQYF
CDR3 DNA: TGTGCCACCAGTGACCCGAGGGGCGCAGATACGCAGTATTTT

D gene: TRBD1
V gene: TRBV18
J gene: TRBJ1-5
clone size: NA
CDR3 protein: CASSPGQASQPQHF
CDR3 DNA: TGTGCCAGCTCACCGGGACAGGCAAGTCAGCCCCAGCATTTT

D gene: NA
V gene: TRBV27
J gene: TRBJ1-5
clone size: NA
CDR3 protein: CASSWDSNQPQHF
CDR3 DNA: TGTGCCAGCAGTTGGGATAGCAATCAGCCCCAGCATTTT

D gene: NA
V gene: TRBV29-1
J gene: TRBJ2-5
clone size: few
CDR3 protein: CSVEKQGTETQYF
CDR3 DNA: TGCAGCGTTGAGAAACAGGGCACGGAGACCCAGTACTTC

D gene: NA
V gene: TRBV12-3/TRBV12-4
J gene: TRBJ2-5
clone size: few
CDR3 protein: CASRPRIKQETQYF
CDR3 DNA: TGTGCCAGCAGGCCGAGGATCAAACAAGAGACCCAGTACTTC

D gene: TRBD2
V gene: TRBV20-1
J gene: TRBJ2-5
clone size: NA
CDR3 protein: CSGEQPSGRETQYF
CDR3 DNA: TGCAGTGGAGAGCAGCCTAGCGGGAGAGAGACCCAGTACTTC

D gene: NA
V gene: TRBV7-2
J gene: TRBJ2-5
clone size: many
CDR3 protein: CASSGRGVAVQETQYF
CDR3 DNA: TGTGCCAGCAGCGGTCGAGGGGTAGCGGTCCAAGAGACCCAGTACTTC

D gene: NA
V gene: TRBV5-1
J gene: TRBJ2-1
clone size: few
CDR3 protein: CASSFRGVAGNEQFF
CDR3 DNA: TGCGCCAGCAGCTTTCGTGGGGTGGCGGGCAATGAGCAGTTCTTC

D gene: NA
V gene: TRBV5-1
J gene: TRBJ2-7
clone size: once
CDR3 protein: CASSLEGILSYEQYF
CDR3 DNA: TGCGCCAGCAGCTTGGAGGGGATACTCTCCTACGAGCAGTACTTC

D gene: NA
V gene: TRBV5-1
J gene: TRBJ1-2
clone size: NA
CDR3 protein: CASSLASSNYGYTF
CDR3 DNA: TGCGCCAGCAGCTTGGCCTCGTCTAACTATGGCTACACCTTC

D gene: NA
V gene: TRBV20-1
J gene: TRBJ2-3
clone size: NA
CDR3 protein: CSARDFLIDRYTDTQYF
CDR3 DNA: TGCAGTGCTAGAGATTTCCTGATAGACAGGTACACAGATACGCAGTATTTT

D gene: TRBD2
V gene: TRBV7-2
J gene: TRBJ2-7
clone size: few
CDR3 protein: CASGRAGGPYEQYF
CDR3 DNA: TGTGCCAGCGGGCGAGCGGGAGGGCCTTACGAGCAGTACTTC

D gene: TRBD2
V gene: TRBV7-3
J gene: TRBJ2-3
clone size: NA
CDR3 protein: CASSKGLASTDTQYF
CDR3 DNA: TGTGCCAGCAGCAAGGGACTAGCTAGCACAGATACGCAGTATTTT

D gene: NA
V gene: TRBV10-3
J gene: TRBJ1-1
clone size: once
CDR3 protein: CAISESPGMNTEAFF
CDR3 DNA: TGTGCCATCAGTGAGTCTCCAGGGATGAACACTGAAGCTTTCTTT

D gene: TRBD2
V gene: TRBV20-1
J gene: TRBJ2-3
clone size: few
CDR3 protein: CSARDLAGEWDTQYF
CDR3 DNA: TGCAGTGCTAGAGATCTAGCGGGGGAATGGGATACGCAGTATTTT

D gene: TRBD2
V gene: TRBV20-1
J gene: TRBJ2-1
clone size: few
CDR3 protein: CSALRGTSGNEQFF
CDR3 DNA: TGCAGTGCTCTCCGCGGGACTAGCGGCAATGAGCAGTTCTTC

D gene: NA
V gene: TRBV3-1
J gene: TRBJ1-2
clone size: NA
CDR3 protein: CASSQEGGDLYGYTF
CDR3 DNA: TGTGCCAGCAGCCAAGAGGGGGGGGACCTCTATGGCTACACCTTC

D gene: NA
V gene: TRBV20-1
J gene: TRBJ2-1
clone size: few
CDR3 protein: CSAWDTGVHEQFF
CDR3 DNA: TGCAGTGCTTGGGACACCGGAGTGCATGAGCAGTTCTTC

D gene: NA
V gene: TRBV14
J gene: TRBJ2-3
clone size: NA
CDR3 protein: CASSQGWIATDTQYF
CDR3 DNA: TGTGCCAGCAGCCAAGGCTGGATCGCTACAGATACGCAGTATTTT